A selection of T cell receptor beta chains follows, all from one sample in a study of cytomegalovirus exposure and HLA in healthy donors. The protocol was immunoSEQ multiplex PCR, while the TCRdb copy is restricted to in-frame clones and leaves out a portion. The table lists around 150,000 clones, roughly 80% of them singletons, with under 1.5% in the top ten. The sequenced sample consisted of PBMCs. These receptors all stem from a male donor in good health and CMV-seronegative. Each CDR3 is given with its conserved first and last residue. D genes are given only for firm matches. Not all rows give a size; the values are once, few, many and, for expanded clones, a class.

size,D,V,J,DNA,CDR3
.,.,TRBV19,TRBJ2-3,TGTGCCAGTAGTATACAGGGATTTAATGGAGATACGCAGTATTTT,CASSIQGFNGDTQYF
.,.,TRBV7-3,TRBJ2-5,TGTGCCAGCAGCTTGGGGGGATGGTCGGAGACCCAGTACTTC,CASSLGGWSETQYF
.,TRBD2,TRBV4-3,TRBJ2-3,TGCGCCAGCAGCCAAGATCTACCTAGCGGGGACACAGATACGCAGTATTTT,CASSQDLPSGDTDTQYF
.,.,TRBV4-1,TRBJ2-3,TGCGCCAGCAGCGGGGGGACCACAGATACGCAGTATTTT,CASSGGTTDTQYF
.,.,TRBV10-3,TRBJ2-7,TGTGCCATCAGGGTCGGCCACAGGGACTCCTACGAGCAGTACTTC,CAIRVGHRDSYEQYF
few,.,TRBV11-2,TRBJ2-7,TGTGCCAGCAGCCCCCGAGGGTTTTCGTCCAACGAGCAGTACTTC,CASSPRGFSSNEQYF
once,TRBD1,TRBV28,TRBJ2-5,TGTGCCAGCAGTTTGGGGGGACAGGAAGAGACCCAGTACTTC,CASSLGGQEETQYF
.,.,TRBV7-9,TRBJ1-2,TGTGCCAGCAGCCCGGACTTCGATGGCTACACCTTC,CASSPDFDGYTF
once,TRBD2,TRBV7-2,TRBJ2-3,TGTGCCAGCAGCTGGGCTAGCGGGGGGTTTATCACAGATACGCAGTATTTT,CASSWASGGFITDTQYF
.,.,TRBV27,TRBJ2-1,TGTGCCAGCAGTTTATTCTCTAGGAACAATGAGCAGTTCTTC,CASSLFSRNNEQFF
.,TRBD2,TRBV9,TRBJ2-5,TGTGCCAGCAGCGTAGGAGGGGGAGCTAGCGGGGGCCAAGAGACCCAGTACTTC,CASSVGGGASGGQETQYF
once,TRBD1,TRBV7-3,TRBJ2-1,TGTGCCAGCAGCGCCAGGGGGCATGAGCAGTTCTTC,CASSARGHEQFF
.,.,TRBV9,TRBJ1-5,TGTGCCAGCAGCGTAGGCGGAGTCAGTCAGCCCCAGCATTTT,CASSVGGVSQPQHF
.,TRBD1,TRBV7-9,TRBJ2-7,TGTGCCAGCAGCTCCCGGGACAGGGGATTCTACGAGCAGTACTTC,CASSSRDRGFYEQYF
.,.,TRBV15,TRBJ2-3,TGTGCCACCAGCAGAGGGACTAAGACTAGCACAGATACGCAGTATTTT,CATSRGTKTSTDTQYF
.,.,TRBV6-1,TRBJ1-2,TGTGCCAGCAGTCTCAGGAACAGTGGCTACACCTTC,CASSLRNSGYTF
once,TRBD2,TRBV5-1,TRBJ2-3,TGCGCCAGCAGCTTGAGTGGATTAGCGGGAGCAGATACGCAGTATTTT,CASSLSGLAGADTQYF